This entry lists 30 T cell receptor beta chains sequenced from one sample in a study of CD8 T cells in Susac syndrome. Random hexamers primed reverse transcription of roughly 0.45 to 1 ug RNA. TCRdb reprocessed the immunoSEQ multiplex PCR reads via MiXCR and lists one record per CDR3 protein. The sample yields a few hundred thousand distinct CDR3 sequences, roughly 90% seen once. Sequences were obtained from CD8+ T cells from PBMCs. These receptors all come from a human donor with multiple sclerosis.

The chain couples TRBV14 to TRBJ2-1; no definite D call. The CDR3 runs to 15 residues. Germline lookup yields CDR1 SGHDN and CDR2 FVKESK. Trimming took 3 bases from V and 8 from J, leaving 17 bases between them. CDR3 nucleotides: TGTGCCAGCAGCCAGGTCAGATTGATAGAAGATGAGCAGTTCTTC. Encoded protein: CASSQVRLIEDEQFF.

This clonotype has just one count. The rearrangement links TRBV21-1 to TRBJ2-7; the table gives TRBD2 as D, unverified against the DNA. TRBV21-1 is a pseudogene. The CDR3 spans 17 residues. This chain's CDR3 is CASSKYRADRSSYEQYF. The DNA for the CDR3 is TGTGCCAGCAGCAAATATCGGGCCGATAGGAGCTCCTACGAGCAGTACTTC.

The rearrangement links TRBV20-1 to TRBJ1-2; TRBD1 agrees at 7 bases. Looked up from germline, CDR1 is DFQATT and CDR2 is SNEGSKA (reference sequence). The junction had 11 bases not matched to a gene; V was cut back by 5 bases and J by 5 bases. The CDR3 runs 14 residues. Here the CDR3 reads CSAPRQGGGYGYTF. The CDR3 DNA reads as TGCAGTGCTCCACGACAGGGCGGAGGTTATGGCTACACCTTC.

The chain carries TRBV15 and TRBJ1-2; 7 bases map to TRBD1. The junction had 13 bases not matched to a gene; V was cut back by 5 bases and J by 10 bases. CDR1 is LNHNV and CDR2 is YYDKDF in the germline V gene (reference sequence). The CDR3 totals 14 residues. CDR3 nucleotide sequence: TGTGCCACCAGCCTCGATAAGGGGGCAGGGCCCTACACCTTC. This translates into CATSLDKGAGPYTF.

This clonotype was observed a few times. CDR3 DNA sequence: TGTGCCAGCAGTGTTGCAGGGTCCCAAGAGACCCAGTACTTC. Translating gives CASSVAGSQETQYF. V usage is TRBV25-1 and J usage is TRBJ2-5; the D gene is possibly TRBD1 (5 bases). Germline CDR1 is MGHDK and CDR2 is SYGVNS. This CDR3 region has 14 residues. The V end lost 4 bases, the J end lost 1 base, and 10 bases lay between the germline ends.

This chain uses TRBV5-4 with TRBJ1-2; D unclear. The CDR3 is 14 residues long. Trimming cost V 0 bases and J 5 bases, with 11 bases left between them. From germline, CDR1 is SGHNT and CDR2 YYREEE (reference sequence). DNA of the CDR3: TGTGCCAGCAGCTTGGGACCCGGGGTTTATGGCTACACCTTC. As protein: CASSLGPGVYGYTF.

This chain links TRBV20-1 with TRBJ2-1; TRBD2 matches 11 bases. With 0 bases clipped from V and 8 bases from J, the junction kept 9 bases outside the gene matches. Per germline, CDR1 DFQATT and CDR2 SNEGSKA (reference sequence). The CDR3 runs to 16 residues. CDR3 amino acids: CSARDPLAGGPDEQFF. The CDR3 nucleotides are TGCAGTGCTAGAGATCCCTTAGCGGGAGGGCCCGATGAGCAGTTCTTC.

The chain couples TRBV4-3 to TRBJ2-1, with 7 positions matching TRBD2. The J segment lost 15 bases and the V segment lost 0 bases, leaving 14 bases of the junction unmatched. Germline loops: CDR1 LGHNA, CDR2 YSLEER. The CDR3 sequence is 15 residues long. The CDR3 nucleotides read TGCGCCAGCAGCCAAGATCTGGGGCTGGCGGGAGTCCCGTTCTTC. This encodes CASSQDLGLAGVPFF.

The J gene is TRBJ2-3, the V gene TRBV9, with D possibly being TRBD1 (5 bases). CDR1 is SGDLS and CDR2 is YYNGEE in the germline V gene. The CDR3 is made up of 13 amino acids. V was pared by 5 bases and J by 4 bases, with 11 bases between. The CDR3 DNA reads TGTGCCAGCAGTTATGCAGGGCCAGATACGCAGTATTTT. This encodes CASSYAGPDTQYF.

This rearrangement joins TRBV6-5 to TRBJ2-5; perhaps TRBD2 as D (6 bases). With 2 bases removed from V and 5 bases from J, the gap between germline ends came to 15 bases. Germline values: CDR1 MNHEY, CDR2 SVGAGI. The CDR3 is 15 residues long. The CDR3 here is CASSYPMTRVETQYF. The CDR3 bases are TGTGCCAGCAGTTACCCGATGACTAGGGTGGAGACCCAGTACTTC.

V is TRBV7-8 and J is TRBJ1-1; D unclear. CDR3 length: 13 residues. Germline CDR1 reads SGHVS; CDR2 reads FQNEAQ. V was shortened by 2 bases and J by 4 bases, with 8 bases between the two germline ends. This CDR3 is CASSLNTRTEAFF. The CDR3 coding sequence is TGTGCCAGCAGCTTAAATACCCGCACTGAAGCTTTCTTT.

This chain connects TRBV27 to TRBJ2-1; no clear D. V lost 6 bases to trimming and J lost 4 bases, with 13 bases between them. The length of the CDR3 is 14 residues. Germline V gene data show CDR1 as MNHEY and CDR2 as SMNVEV (reference sequence). CDR3 residues: CASRDQIPYNEQFF. The CDR3 DNA sequence: TGTGCCAGCAGGGACCAGATCCCTTACAATGAGCAGTTCTTC.

A single count supports this clonotype. The chain links TRBV2 to TRBJ1-1; D is undetermined. Germline CDR1 SNHLY, CDR2 FYNNEI. Trimming cost V 9 bases and J 3 bases, with 17 bases left between them. This CDR3 contains 14 residues. The CDR3 loop is CASFPTSGHTEAFF. CDR3 nucleotide sequence: TGTGCCAGTTTTCCGACGTCTGGGCACACTGAAGCTTTCTTT. Together with reference TRBV2 and TRBJ1-1, the CDR3 gives the full variable domain: EPEVTQTPSHQVTQMGQEVILRCVPISNHLYFYWYRQILGQKVEFLVSFYNNEISEKSEIFDDQFSVERPDGSNFTLKIRSTKLEDSAMYFCASFPTSGHTEAFFGQGTRLTVV.

The chain couples TRBV29-1 to TRBJ2-3; D is undetermined. The CDR3 extends over 11 amino acids. V lost 3 bases and J lost 4, with 5 bases in between. Germline loops: CDR1 SQVTM, CDR2 ANQGSEA. The CDR3 sequence: CSVDGSDTQYF. The DNA of the CDR3 is TGCAGCGTTGATGGTTCAGATACGCAGTATTTT.

The CDR3 loop is CASSPVSSYNSPLHF. The CDR3 nucleotides are TGTGCCAGCTCACCGGTTAGCTCCTATAATTCACCCCTCCACTTT. The rearrangement uses TRBV18 and TRBJ1-6; the D is unclear. CDR3 length equals 15 residues. Germline assignment: CDR1 KGHSH and CDR2 LQKENI. With 3 bases removed from V and 0 bases from J, the gap between germline ends came to 6 bases.

The gene calls are TRBV27 and TRBJ1-2; 8 bases line up with TRBD1. This CDR3 comprises 15 residues. With V trimmed by 3 bases and J by 2 bases, 5 bases remained unmatched. CDR1 and CDR2 (germline): MNHEY, SMNVEV (reference sequence). The CDR3 DNA sequence: TGTGCCAGCAGTTTTAGCGGACAGGGCAACTATGGCTACACCTTC. Translating it yields CASSFSGQGNYGYTF.

This sequence joins TRBV14 and TRBJ2-7; maybe TRBD1 (6 bases). The germline V gene has CDR1 SGHDN and CDR2 FVKESK. This CDR3 comprises 14 residues. V shed 4 bases and J shed 6 bases, with 16 bases lying between them. The CDR3 reads CASSLYREWGEQYF. The CDR3 DNA follows: TGTGCCAGCAGCCTTTACAGGGAATGGGGCGAGCAGTACTTC. Full variable domain (rest looked up from reference TRBV14 and TRBJ2-7): EAGVTQFPSHSVIEKGQTVTLRCDPISGHDNLYWYRRVMGKEIKFLLHFVKESKQDESGMPNNRFLAERTGGTYSTLKVQPAELEDSGVYFCASSLYREWGEQYFGPGTRLTVT.

To note about this clonotype: A read error may produce the germline difference seen at one junction end. The chain links TRBV29-1 to TRBJ2-3, with D perhaps TRBD2 (6 bases). The germline CDR1 and CDR2 sequences are SQVTM and ANQGSEA. This CDR3 comprises 14 residues. In nucleotides, the CDR3 is TGCGGCGTTGAAGGGGTAGCGGAGATAGATACGCAGTATTTT. Protein sequence: CGVEGVAEIDTQYF.

The chain links TRBV4-3 to TRBJ1-1, with D unresolved. Trimming stripped 0 bases from V and 8 bases from J, with 7 bases between. The germline V gene encodes CDR1 LGHNA and CDR2 YSLEER. The CDR3 is 12 amino acids. The CDR3 nucleotides read TGCGCCAGCAGCCAAGATCCTCAGGAAGCTTTCTTT. This encodes CASSQDPQEAFF.

The V gene is TRBV7-8, the J gene TRBJ2-5, with TRBD2 identical over 8 bases. CDR3 size: 19 residues. Per the germline V gene, CDR1 is SGHVS and CDR2 is FQNEAQ. The V gene end was trimmed by 3 bases and the J gene end by 5 bases; junction bases not matched to a gene: 20. The CDR3 is CASSFLSLTGTRDAETQYF. CDR3 coding DNA: TGTGCCAGCAGCTTCCTAAGCTTGACCGGGACTAGGGACGCGGAGACCCAGTACTTC.

The gene calls are TRBV25-1 and TRBJ2-7; D is undetermined. The CDR3 contains 15 residues. Deletions cut 3 bases from V and 0 bases from J, with 12 bases between. Germline CDR1 MGHDK, CDR2 SYGVNS. The CDR3 region is CASSDWYTSSYEQYF. The CDR3 DNA sequence: TGTGCCAGCAGTGACTGGTACACAAGCTCCTACGAGCAGTACTTC.

The chain couples TRBV6-5 to TRBJ2-3; 10 bases fit TRBD1. After removal of 0 bases from V and 3 bases from J, the junction contained 3 bases not matched to a gene. The CDR3 has 16 amino acids. The germline gives CDR1 MNHEY, CDR2 SVGAGI. Here the CDR3 DNA reads TGTGCCAGCAGTTACTCGCGGACAGGGGGGACAGATACGCAGTATTTT. This codes for CASSYSRTGGTDTQYF.

This rearrangement joins TRBV19 to TRBJ2-1; D remains unclear. The length of the CDR3 is 14 residues. With 3 bases removed from V and 3 bases from J, the gap between germline ends came to 9 bases. The germline V gene encodes CDR1 LNHDA and CDR2 SQIVND (reference sequence). CDR3 loop: CASSMIGNYNEQFF. As DNA, the CDR3 is TGTGCCAGTAGTATGATAGGAAACTACAATGAGCAGTTCTTC.

This clonotype has a single count. V gene TRBV24-1 combines with J gene TRBJ1-2, with no clear D. The CDR3 loop spans 14 amino acids. The germline V gene has CDR1 KGHDR and CDR2 SFDVKD. V was shortened by 1 base and J by 7 bases, with 12 bases between the two germline ends. The CDR3 sequence is CATSDLSQDFGYTF. DNA of the CDR3: TGTGCCACCAGTGATTTAAGCCAAGACTTTGGCTACACCTTC.

This chain connects TRBV9 to TRBJ2-2; no reliable D call. CDR1 SGDLS and CDR2 YYNGEE come from the germline V gene. Between the trimmed V and J ends, which lost 0 bases and 4 bases, there was a span of 13 bases. The CDR3 consists of 16 residues. The CDR3 region is CASSVGAGTTTGELFF. The CDR3, as DNA: TGTGCCAGCAGCGTAGGGGCAGGAACGACCACCGGGGAGCTGTTTTTT.

The chain is built from TRBV28 and TRBJ2-5, with D unresolved. The CDR3 extends over 13 amino acids. Trimming took off 3 bases at V and 5 bases at J, with 10 bases between the two ends. CDR1 MDHEN and CDR2 SYDVKM come from the germline V gene. In nucleotides, the CDR3 is TGTGCCAGCAGTTTTGAGCAAAGGGAGACCCAGTACTTC. Translating gives CASSFEQRETQYF.

This clonotype was recorded only once. The genes are TRBV9 and TRBJ1-1, with no clear D. V lost 2 bases to trimming and J lost 2 bases, with 13 bases between them. Germline V gene sequence: CDR1 SGDLS, CDR2 YYNGEE. The CDR3 sequence is 15 residues long. The CDR3 DNA sequence: TGTGCCAGCAGCGTGTCGGCCGCGCCAAACACTGAAGCTTTCTTT. Amino acid sequence: CASSVSAAPNTEAFF. Supplemented by reference TRBV9 and TRBJ1-1, the full variable domain reads DSGVTQTPKHLITATGQRVTLRCSPRSGDLSVYWYQQSLDQGLQFLIQYYNGEERAKGNILERFSAQQFPDLHSELNLSSLELGDSALYFCASSVSAAPNTEAFFGQGTRLTVV.

The rearrangement joins TRBV20-1 to TRBJ2-7; TRBD1 aligns across 8 bases. V dropped 6 bases and J dropped 2; count of bases not matched to a gene: 3. Germline-derived CDR1 and CDR2 are DFQATT and SNEGSKA (reference sequence). This CDR3 is 12 amino acids long. This chain's CDR3 is CSAGQGTYEQYF. The CDR3 DNA sequence: TGCAGTGCAGGACAGGGTACCTACGAGCAGTACTTC.

The rearrangement joins TRBV27 to TRBJ2-7; D might be TRBD1 (6 bases). Trimming pared 2 bases from V and 5 bases from J, leaving 7 bases between. Germline V gene data show CDR1 as MNHEY and CDR2 as SMNVEV (reference sequence). This CDR3 is 12 amino acids long. CDR3 sequence: CASSLNRDEQYF. CDR3 DNA sequence: TGTGCCAGCAGTTTAAACAGGGACGAGCAGTACTTC.

The CDR3 spells CASKATGQGHTGELFF. Written as DNA, the CDR3 is TGTGCCAGCAAGGCCACGGGACAGGGGCACACCGGGGAGCTGTTTTTT. This rearrangement joins TRBV7-9 to TRBJ2-2; the match to TRBD1 covers 10 bases. The CDR3 length is 16 residues. CDR1 and CDR2 from the germline V gene are SEHNR and FQNEAQ (reference sequence). Germline trimming cut 7 bases from V and 3 bases from J; bases unmatched to any gene: 8.